This TCR beta chain was observed in a study of Ad26.COV2.S vaccination and SARS-CoV-2 variants. The sample's treatment: roughly 20 received Ad26.COV2.S at low or high dose, single or two shots; roughly five received placebo; per-sample allocation not given. The study sampled participants on day 63 after the first vaccine or placebo injection. CDR1 and CDR2 (germline): LNHDA, SQIVND (reference sequence). The CDR3 sequence is 14 residues long. J lost 7 bases, V lost 1 base, and 5 bases had no gene match. A note on this clone: Its target is not known.

Study-level points and caveats: Vaccine recipients had higher spike-specific TCR breadth than placebo recipients.

The table came from immunoSEQ multiplex PCR; TCRdb's copy has only in-frame clones and leaves some out. This table holds some 340,000 clones, 70% to 90% found once. The origin of this receptor is a person between 18 and 65 years old who received the Ad26.COV2.S COVID-19 vaccine or a placebo. Sequenced material: peripheral blood, taken in a trial of Ad26.COV2.S vaccine versus placebo. The chain recombines TRBV19 with TRBJ2-7; 9 bases are a match to TRBD2. CDR3 loop: CASSIGSGGSEQYF. The DNA for the CDR3 is TGTGCCAGTAGTATAGGTAGCGGGGGTTCGGAGCAGTACTTC.